This TCR beta chain was identified in a study of tumor-infiltrating lymphocytes in primary liver carcinoma. Study-wide results and caveats: With p = 0.039, the top-250-clone fraction in tumors significantly exceeded that in blood. Between tumor regions, pairs overlapped more than tumor-adjacent and tumor-blood pairs did.

For blood RNA, unsorted whole blood served as the source, and germline DNA was extracted too. CDR3 length equals 16 residues. Germline CDR1 MGHRA, CDR2 YSYEKL. TCR beta cDNA was prepared out of roughly 450 ng total RNA by means of a constant-region primer. A slightly modified ARM-PCR protocol with three nested multiplex PCR rounds produced these TCR beta libraries. The first two PCR rounds, roughly 9 cycles each, used TRBV1-TRBV30 forward primers and a C-beta reverse primer. TCRdb re-called the multiplex PCR reads with MiXCR, one entry per CDR3 protein. The data hold approximately 210,000 distinct CDR3 sequences, with about two thirds observed a single time. As concerns this clonotype: The antigen remains undetermined. A much larger clone differs by one base, so this may be a read error.

V usage is TRBV4-1 and J usage is TRBJ2-3; a possible D gene is TRBD2 (6 bases). Material: peripheral blood. This receptor was taken from a woman in her sixties with primary liver carcinoma and hepatitis B virus infection. The CDR3 nucleotides read TGCGCCAGCAGCCAAGAAGGGCTCGGGAGCTCAGATACGCGGTATTTT. The encoded protein is CASSQEGLGSSDTRYF.